These 26 T cell receptor beta chains originate from one sample sequenced in a study of blood T cell repertoires in COVID-19. Only in-frame clones appear in the TCRdb table, and some are missing; sequencing was by immunoSEQ multiplex PCR. This sample has tens of thousands of clones, with about 80% found just once. The sequenced sample consisted of peripheral blood. The receptors were sampled from a human donor in a cohort sampled during active COVID-19.

This chain connects TRBV2 to TRBJ2-3; 7 positions match TRBD2. This CDR3 has 16 residues. Germline CDR1 reads SNHLY; CDR2 reads FYNNEI. V dropped 3 bases and J dropped 0; count of bases not matched to a gene: 6. The CDR3 is CASSDVAGDSTDTQYF. CDR3 nucleotide sequence: TGTGCCAGCAGTGATGTGGCGGGAGACAGCACAGATACGCAGTATTTT.

The V and J genes are TRBV11-3 and TRBJ2-7; 14 nucleotides agree with TRBD2. Germline V gene data show CDR1 as SGHNT and CDR2 as YENEEA. The V and J ends lost 4 bases and 4 bases, in that order; junction bases with no gene match: 3. CDR3 length: 15 amino acids. The CDR3 DNA reads as TGTGCCAGCAGCTCGGGGACTAGCGGGGGTTACGAGCAGTACTTC. Translating gives CASSSGTSGGYEQYF.

The rearrangement uses TRBV5-5 and TRBJ1-1; TRBD1 aligns across 9 bases. This CDR3 is built from 15 residues. Germline V lookup: CDR1 SGHKS, CDR2 YYEKEE (reference sequence). V trimming: 4 bases; J trimming: 3 bases; junction bases outside the gene matches: 7. The CDR3 sequence: CASSQDRGRHTEAFF. CDR3 nucleotides: TGTGCCAGCAGCCAGGACAGGGGAAGGCACACTGAAGCTTTCTTT.

The rearrangement joins TRBV23-1 to TRBJ1-3, with 9 bases that match TRBD1. TRBV23-1 is designated an ORF whose function remains uncertain. The V and J ends lost 3 bases and 1 base, in that order; junction bases with no gene match: 13. There are 19 residues in the CDR3. CDR3: CASSHVTGDRVQSGNTIYF. The DNA of the CDR3 is TGCGCCAGCAGTCACGTGACGGGGGACAGGGTTCAGTCTGGAAACACCATATATTTT.

This clone appeared once. The V gene is TRBV5-4, the J gene TRBJ1-2, with a possible D match to TRBD1 (5 bases). The germline CDR1 and CDR2 sequences are SGHNT and YYREEE (reference sequence). The CDR3 contains 14 residues. V dropped 4 bases and J dropped 4 bases, with 14 bases sitting between them. CDR3 region: CASSRGEDVYGYTF. CDR3 in DNA: TGTGCCAGCAGCCGGGGGGAGGACGTCTATGGCTACACCTTC.

The chain joins TRBV4-3 to TRBJ1-5; weak D call: TRBD1 (6 bases). Trimming stripped 0 bases from V and 7 bases from J, with 13 bases between. This CDR3 has 15 amino acids. CDR1 and CDR2 from the germline V gene are LGHNA and YSLEER. The CDR3 here is CASSQDLGARQPQHF. The CDR3 DNA sequence: TGCGCCAGCAGCCAAGACTTGGGGGCTCGGCAGCCCCAGCATTTT.

A single count supports this clone. V usage is TRBV7-6 and J usage is TRBJ2-1; D might be TRBD2 (6 bases). Germline V gene sequence: CDR1 SGHVS, CDR2 FNYEAQ. The V end was cut by 5 bases, the J end by 7 bases, with 24 bases between. CDR3 size: 17 residues. The chain's CDR3 is CASSDPGKSRRENEQFF. The DNA for the CDR3 is TGTGCCAGCAGCGACCCCGGTAAGAGCCGGAGGGAAAATGAGCAGTTCTTC.

The chain employs TRBV6-2 or TRBV6-3 and TRBJ2-7; 7 nucleotides line up with TRBD2. Trimming removed 4 bases from V and 11 bases from J; junction bases left unmatched: 5. CDR3 length: 11 residues. The germline V gene has CDR1 MNHEY and CDR2 SVGEGT. This CDR3 is CASSWAGDKYF. For the CDR3, the DNA is TGTGCCAGCAGTTGGGCGGGGGATAAGTACTTC.

This CDR3 reads CASSYYKGGRSPLHF. DNA for the CDR3: TGTGCCAGCAGTTACTACAAGGGAGGTCGTTCACCCCTCCACTTT. The chain recombines TRBV6-2 or TRBV6-3 with TRBJ1-6; D gene uncertain. This CDR3 spans 15 amino acids. The V end was cut by 1 base, the J end by 9 bases, with 13 bases between. The germline V gene has CDR1 MNHEY and CDR2 SVGEGT.

The rearrangement joins TRBV5-4 to TRBJ1-1; tentative D call: TRBD1 (5 bases). V lost 4 bases to trimming and J lost 0 bases, with 10 bases between them. Germline values: CDR1 SGHNT, CDR2 YYREEE (reference sequence). The CDR3 runs 14 residues. The CDR3, as DNA: TGTGCCAGCAGCGCGACAGCTATGAACACTGAAGCTTTCTTT. Its protein product is CASSATAMNTEAFF.

This clone appeared a single time. The chain couples TRBV7-9 to TRBJ1-1, with a weak D call TRBD1 (5 bases). This CDR3 has 14 residues. V was cut by 5 bases and J by 5 bases, with 15 bases left in between. Germline V gene sequence: CDR1 SEHNR, CDR2 FQNEAQ (reference sequence). The CDR3 DNA reads as TGTGCCAGCAGCCACCGGGGGGGTGGGACTGAAGCTTTCTTT. This codes for CASSHRGGGTEAFF.

The genes are TRBV9 and TRBJ1-4; 10 bases agree with TRBD1. Germline V CDR1 and CDR2: SGDLS, YYNGEE. The CDR3 totals 15 residues. V lost 0 bases, J lost 8 bases, and 4 bases stayed unmatched. The CDR3 nucleotides read TGTGCCAGCAGCGTAGGGGACAGGGGAGGCGAAAAACTGTTTTTT. Translating gives CASSVGDRGGEKLFF. Variable domain in full (rest from reference TRBV9 and TRBJ1-4): DSGVTQTPKHLITATGQRVTLRCSPRSGDLSVYWYQQSLDQGLQFLIQYYNGEERAKGNILERFSAQQFPDLHSELNLSSLELGDSALYFCASSVGDRGGEKLFFGSGTQLSVL.

The chain carries TRBV3-1 (or the pseudogene TRBV3-2) and TRBJ1-1; perhaps TRBD1 as D (6 bases). Trimming removed 5 bases at V and 4 bases at J, with 14 bases between. The germline V gene has CDR1 LGHDT and CDR2 YNNKEL (reference sequence). The CDR3 length is 14 residues. This CDR3 is CASSKTGFSTEAFF. The CDR3 bases are TGTGCCAGCAGCAAAACAGGGTTTTCCACTGAAGCTTTCTTT.

This chain joins TRBV27 and TRBJ1-1; D might be TRBD1 (6 bases). V lost 6 bases, J lost 4 bases, and 15 bases lay in between. The CDR3 is 14 residues long. The V gene's germline CDR1 is MNHEY and CDR2 SMNVEV (reference sequence). The CDR3 loop reads CASSSGTRGTEAFF. CDR3 nucleotides: TGTGCCAGCAGCTCCGGGACCAGGGGCACTGAAGCTTTCTTT.

The chain carries TRBV7-8 and TRBJ2-5, with 9 bases fitting TRBD2. Germline V CDR1 and CDR2: SGHVS, FQNEAQ. This CDR3 spans 17 amino acids. The V gene end was trimmed by 6 bases and the J gene end by 4 bases; junction bases not matched to a gene: 15. CDR3 sequence reads: CASRAGGGYRVGETQYF. The CDR3 DNA sequence: TGTGCCAGCAGAGCGGGGGGAGGGTACCGAGTCGGAGAGACCCAGTACTTC. The full variable domain, its missing parts supplied by reference TRBV7-8 and TRBJ2-5, is GAGVSQSPRYKVAKRGQDVALRCDPISGHVSLFWYQQALGQGPEFLTYFQNEAQLDKSGLPSDRFFAERPEGSVSTLKIQRTQQEDSAVYLCASRAGGGYRVGETQYFGPGTRLLVL.

This rearrangement joins TRBV28 to TRBJ2-1; D might be TRBD2 (5 bases). This CDR3 has 16 residues. Germline CDR1 and CDR2: MDHEN and SYDVKM. V was pared by 6 bases and J by 3 bases, with 18 bases between. The CDR3 is CASRPTPGLFYNEQFF. CDR3 nucleotides: TGTGCCAGCAGACCCACCCCAGGACTCTTCTACAATGAGCAGTTCTTC.

The chain recombines TRBV25-1 with TRBJ2-7; D ambiguous. The germline gives CDR1 MGHDK, CDR2 SYGVNS. This CDR3 contains 12 residues. With 2 bases removed from V and 5 bases from J, the gap between germline ends came to 7 bases. The CDR3 region has the DNA TGTGCCAGCAGTGAAGAGTTCCACGAGCAGTACTTC. It encodes CASSEEFHEQYF.

This chain uses TRBV10-2 with TRBJ1-4; 10 nucleotides align to TRBD1. This CDR3 is built from 15 residues. Per germline, CDR1 WSHSY and CDR2 SAAADI. With V trimmed by 9 bases and J by 8 bases, 12 bases remained unmatched. CDR3 residues: CASRRGTGEEEKLFF. CDR3 nucleotide sequence: TGCGCCAGTCGGCGGGGGACAGGGGAGGAAGAAAAACTGTTTTTT.

CDR3 sequence reads: CASSHQSGGGYNEQFF. The CDR3 DNA is TGCGCCAGCAGCCACCAAAGCGGGGGGGGGTACAATGAGCAGTTCTTC. The gene calls are TRBV4-1 and TRBJ2-1; 10 nucleotides agree with TRBD2. The germline CDR1 and CDR2 sequences are MGHRA and YSYEKL. The CDR3 loop spans 16 amino acids. V gave up 3 bases and J gave up 4 bases; unmatched junction bases: 6.

This rearrangement joins TRBV7-2 to TRBJ2-7; D may be TRBD1 (5 bases). CDR1 and CDR2 from the germline V gene are SGHTA and FQGNSA. This CDR3 comprises 13 residues. Trimming cost V 5 bases and J 0 bases, with 8 bases left between them. CDR3 sequence: CASSRQSSYEQYF. The CDR3 nucleotides are TGTGCCAGCAGCCGACAGAGCTCCTACGAGCAGTACTTC.

This clone was seen just once. The V call is TRBV7-3, the J call TRBJ2-3; TRBD2 matches 10 bases. Germline loops: CDR1 SGHTA, CDR2 FQGTGA. The CDR3 has 16 amino acids. Germline trimming cut 5 bases from V and 1 base from J; bases unmatched to any gene: 6. The CDR3 DNA is TGTGCCAGCAGCGAGGTCGGGACTAGCGGCACAGATACGCAGTATTTT. Translated, it gives CASSEVGTSGTDTQYF.

The rearrangement uses TRBV4-3 and TRBJ1-1; 7 bases are shared with TRBD1. The CDR3 runs 14 residues. The junction had 4 bases not matched to a gene; V was cut back by 5 bases and J by 1 base. Per germline, CDR1 LGHNA and CDR2 YSLEER. This CDR3 is CASSAGQTNTEAFF. CDR3 sequence (DNA): TGCGCCAGCAGCGCGGGACAGACGAACACTGAAGCTTTCTTT.

This chain uses TRBV11-3 with TRBJ2-7, with a possible D match to TRBD1 (5 bases). CDR1 and CDR2 (germline): SGHNT, YENEEA. V lost 4 bases, J lost 6 bases, and 19 bases lay in between. CDR3 length: 15 amino acids. The CDR3 nucleotides read TGTGCCAGCAGCTCAGAGGCCCCAGGGTTAGGCGAGCAGTACTTC. This encodes CASSSEAPGLGEQYF.

Only one count was recorded for this clone. The rearrangement uses TRBV10-1 and TRBJ2-5, with D tentatively TRBD1 (5 bases). CDR1 is WNHNN and CDR2 is SYGVQD in the germline V gene (reference sequence). The CDR3 has 13 residues. Trimming stripped 1 base from V and 5 bases from J, with 8 bases between. The CDR3 DNA sequence: TGCGCCAGCAGTGAGTTGGGGCGGGAGACCCAGTACTTC. Its translation is CASSELGRETQYF.

This chain links TRBV9 with TRBJ2-7; the match to TRBD2 covers 9 bases. Losses at the gene ends were 3 bases for V and 4 bases for J; bases not matched to a gene: 8. Per the germline V gene, CDR1 is SGDLS and CDR2 is YYNGEE. The CDR3 is made up of 15 amino acids. Here the CDR3 DNA reads TGTGCCAGCAGCGCTACGACTAGCGGTCGGTACGAGCAGTACTTC. Translation: CASSATTSGRYEQYF.

The genes are TRBV5-1 and TRBJ2-5; D might be TRBD1 (6 bases). With 1 base removed from V and 5 bases from J, the gap between germline ends came to 15 bases. CDR3 length equals 15 residues. The germline V gene has CDR1 SGHRS and CDR2 YFSETQ. CDR3 DNA: TGCGCCAGCAGCTTGTGGTCAGGGGATATGGAGACCCAGTACTTC. Translated, it gives CASSLWSGDMETQYF.